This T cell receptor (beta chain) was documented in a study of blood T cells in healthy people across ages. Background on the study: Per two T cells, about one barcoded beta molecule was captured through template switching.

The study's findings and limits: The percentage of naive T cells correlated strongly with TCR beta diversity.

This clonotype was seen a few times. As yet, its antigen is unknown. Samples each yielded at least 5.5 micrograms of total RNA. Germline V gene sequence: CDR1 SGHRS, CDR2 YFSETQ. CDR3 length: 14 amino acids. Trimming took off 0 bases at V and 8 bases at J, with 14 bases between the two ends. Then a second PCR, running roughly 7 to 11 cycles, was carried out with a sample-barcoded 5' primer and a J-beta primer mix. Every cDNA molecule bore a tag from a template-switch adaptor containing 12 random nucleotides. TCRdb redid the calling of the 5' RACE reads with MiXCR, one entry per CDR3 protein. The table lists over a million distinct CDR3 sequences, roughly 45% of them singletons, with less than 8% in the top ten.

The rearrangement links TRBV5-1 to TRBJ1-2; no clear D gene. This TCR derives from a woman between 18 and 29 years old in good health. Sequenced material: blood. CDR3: CASSLAGVSDGYTF. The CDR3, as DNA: TGCGCCAGCAGCTTGGCCGGAGTTTCCGACGGCTACACCTTC.